This entry concerns a single T cell receptor (beta chain). The data originate from a study of cytomegalovirus exposure and HLA in healthy donors. Trimming cost V 4 bases and J 3 bases, with 16 bases left between them. Germline assignment: CDR1 SQVTM and CDR2 ANQGSEA. The CDR3 spans 14 residues. A multiplex PCR was run with 60 Vbeta primers and 13 Jbeta primers. TCRdb keeps only in-frame clones here, not all; method: immunoSEQ multiplex PCR. The sample includes about 130,000 clones, around 80% of them seen just once. What was sequenced was PBMCs. This clonotype was sampled from a young man in good health. The gene calls are TRBV29-1 and TRBJ2-7; the D gene is possibly TRBD1 (6 bases). This CDR3 reads CSVGWDKAYYEQYF. CDR3 sequence (DNA): TGCAGCGTTGGGTGGGACAAGGCGTACTACGAGCAGTACTTC.